Listed below are T cell receptor beta chains from one sample, sequenced in a study of human T cells and chemical hapten exposure. TCRdb used MiXCR to reprocess the RACE reads, holding one entry per CDR3 protein. In the table there are roughly 62,000 distinct CDR3 sequences, around 12% of which are singletons. The sequences come from whole blood, collected in connection with sensitization to the hapten diphenylcyclopropenone (DPC). The receptors shown here come from a man aged 25-40 years with alopecia areata. Some clones in this sample may be carry-over from other donors' samples. The CDR3 runs from the conserved cysteine through the conserved F or W. Fields, in order: clone size, V gene, J gene, D gene, CDR3 DNA, CDR3 protein. D genes are given only for firm matches. Expanded clones get a size class; other rows say once, few or many, or leave the size out.

few	TRBV7-2	TRBJ1-5	.	TGTGCCAGCAGCTTAGCAGGGACGGTAGATCAGCCCCAGCATTTT	CASSLAGTVDQPQHF
few	TRBV20-1	TRBJ1-1	TRBD1	TGCAGTGCTCACTTTCCGGGACAGTCGAACACTGAAGCTTTCTTT	CSAHFPGQSNTEAFF
.	TRBV11-2	TRBJ2-1	TRBD2	TGTGCCAGCAGCCTACTAGCGGGGGGCGCCGGCTCCTACAATGAGCAGTTCTTC	CASSLLAGGAGSYNEQFF
many	TRBV29-1	TRBJ2-1	.	TGCAGCGTTGCTGGGAGGAATGAGCAGTTCTTC	CSVAGRNEQFF
few	TRBV6-5	TRBJ2-7	TRBD1	TGTGCCAGTGGACAGGATTCCTACGAGCAGTACTTC	CASGQDSYEQYF
.	TRBV7-3	TRBJ1-1	.	TGTGCCAGCAGCTTAGGGCGGACAATGAACACTGAAGCTTTCTTT	CASSLGRTMNTEAFF
many	TRBV28	TRBJ2-1	TRBD2	TGTGCCAGCAGTTCTAGCGGGGGAAACAATGAGCAGTTCTTC	CASSSSGGNNEQFF
many	TRBV4-3	TRBJ1-6	TRBD1	TGCGCCAGCAGAACCGGGACAGAGATTTATAATTCACCCCTCCACTTT	CASRTGTEIYNSPLHF
.	TRBV27	TRBJ2-7	TRBD1	TGTGCCAGCAGCCACAGGGGGCGCGCGGTCTACGAGCAGTACTTC	CASSHRGRAVYEQYF
many	TRBV7-2	TRBJ2-5	.	TGTGCCAGCAGCTTAGCCGGGACCCTACAAGAGACCCAGTACTTC	CASSLAGTLQETQYF
few	TRBV5-1	TRBJ2-7	TRBD1	TGCGCCAGCAGCCCGGAACAGGGGGCACCCGGGTCGAGGTACGAGCAGTACTTC	CASSPEQGAPGSRYEQYF
.	TRBV28	TRBJ1-1	.	TGTGCCAGCACTTCTTCGTTAAGGGGACCCACTGAAGCTTTCTTT	CASTSSLRGPTEAFF
many	TRBV4-3	TRBJ2-1	TRBD2	TGCGCCAGCAGCCAGACAACTAGCGGGGAGCAGTTCTTC	CASSQTTSGEQFF
few	TRBV3-1	TRBJ2-1	.	TGTGCCAGCAGCCAAGTGACTATATACAATGAGCAGTTCTTC	CASSQVTIYNEQFF
.	TRBV2	TRBJ1-5	.	TGTGCCAGCAACCGCGACAGAAATCAGCCCCAGCATTTT	CASNRDRNQPQHF
many	TRBV28	TRBJ2-2	.	TGTGCCAGCAGTTTACTCAGGGTAAACACCGGGGAGCTGTTTTTT	CASSLLRVNTGELFF
few	TRBV7-2	TRBJ1-4	.	TGTGCCAGCAGCTTAGGGTCTGCCGGCCCGCGGGAAAAACTGTTTTTT	CASSLGSAGPREKLFF